The T cell receptor (beta chain) described here comes from a study of blood T cell repertoires in COVID-19. Study context: T cells, B-cell-depleted T cells, or PBMCs supplied cDNA or gDNA.

Germline CDR1 and CDR2: MNHEY and SVGEGT. The CDR3 has 18 residues. V lost 6 bases to trimming and J lost 1 base, with 23 bases between them. Clones were sequenced by immunoSEQ multiplex PCR, and TCRdb holds only the in-frame ones, with some missing. The data show a few hundred thousand clones, with roughly 89% seen just once and under 2.5% held by the top ten. The sequencing sample was made of peripheral blood. J is TRBJ2-3 and V is TRBV6-2 or TRBV6-3; TRBD1 might be the D (5 bases). The receptor comes from a woman aged 60-75 years with COVID-19, enrolled during active disease. The CDR3 loop is CASSALHRTIGGTDTQYF. CDR3 nucleotides: TGTGCCAGCAGCGCCCTCCACCGCACAATAGGGGGCACAGATACGCAGTATTTT.